A single sample gave rise to the 11 T cell receptor beta chains below, sequenced in a study of blood T cell repertoires in COVID-19 (dated by TCRdb to 2020 to 2021). Libraries were constructed by the immunoSEQ multiplex PCR assay. TCRdb holds this immuneACCESS table with in-frame rearrangements only. Some clones are missing; in checked studies, unresolved V genes explain under half, and the rest has no known cause. This sample holds about 270,000 clones; roughly 86% were observed only once. 8.5% to 9% of the sample comes from the top ten. The specimen sequenced was peripheral blood. Receptors originate from a man between 40 and 49 years old with active or convalescent COVID-19.

This chain joins TRBV6-5 and TRBJ2-7; TRBD1 agrees at 7 bases. Germline V lookup: CDR1 MNHEY, CDR2 SVGAGI. Losses at the gene ends were 10 bases for V and 3 bases for J; bases not matched to a gene: 9. The CDR3 loop spans 13 amino acids. CDR3 region: CATVGQLYYEQYF. The CDR3 DNA reads as TGTGCCACTGTGGGACAGCTTTACTACGAGCAGTACTTC.

The rearrangement joins TRBV30 to TRBJ1-1; perhaps TRBD1 as D (5 bases). Deletions cut 0 bases from V and 0 bases from J, with 11 bases between. Per the germline V gene, CDR1 is GTSNPN and CDR2 is SVGIG (reference sequence). This CDR3 is 15 amino acids long. The CDR3 loop reads CAWSVQGAMNTEAFF. In DNA form, the CDR3 reads TGTGCCTGGAGTGTACAAGGGGCGATGAACACTGAAGCTTTCTTT.

The chain combines TRBV28 with TRBJ1-2; D gene ambiguous. The CDR3 consists of 11 residues. The V end was cut by 4 bases, the J end by 8 bases, with 8 bases between. Germline loops: CDR1 MDHEN, CDR2 SYDVKM. CDR3 nucleotide sequence: TGTGCCAGCAGTTCCCGCGAGGGCTACACCTTC. Amino acids: CASSSREGYTF.

The chain couples TRBV7-3 to TRBJ2-7; D possibly corresponds to TRBD1 (5 bases). CDR1 SGHTA and CDR2 FQGTGA come from the germline V gene. The CDR3 is made up of 14 amino acids. Trimming pared 1 base from V and 6 bases from J, leaving 13 bases between. CDR3 DNA: TGTGCCAGCAGCTTAATGTCAGCTCAGGGCGAGCAGTACTTC. It codes for CASSLMSAQGEQYF. The full variable domain, rest sourced from reference TRBV7-3 and TRBJ2-7, is GAGVSQTPSNKVTEKGKYVELRCDPISGHTALYWYRQSLGQGPEFLIYFQGTGAADDSGLPNDRFFAVRPEGSVSTLKIQRTERGDSAVYLCASSLMSAQGEQYFGPGTRLTVT.

This rearrangement joins TRBV19 to TRBJ1-1, with 7 bases fitting TRBD1. Germline loops: CDR1 LNHDA, CDR2 SQIVND (reference sequence). The CDR3 has 13 amino acids. V gave up 10 bases and J gave up 4 bases; unmatched junction bases: 9. The CDR3 DNA is TGTGCCACCCGACAGGGTTTGGCCACTGAAGCTTTCTTT. This encodes CATRQGLATEAFF.

The chain joins TRBV7-2 to TRBJ2-7; 7 bases align to TRBD1. This CDR3 contains 16 residues. The V and J ends lost 3 bases and 4 bases, in that order; junction bases with no gene match: 12. Per germline, CDR1 SGHTA and CDR2 FQGNSA. CDR3 loop: CASSFSKKGAGYEQYF. For the CDR3, the DNA is TGTGCCAGCAGCTTTAGTAAAAAGGGGGCTGGGTACGAGCAGTACTTC.

The V call is TRBV24-1, the J call TRBJ1-1, with D possibly TRBD1 on 6 matching bases. Germline V gene sequence: CDR1 KGHDR, CDR2 SFDVKD. The V and J ends lost 7 bases and 0 bases respectively, with 8 bases between them. The CDR3 has 13 amino acids. The CDR3 loop is CATSTGLNTEAFF. The CDR3 DNA is TGTGCCACCAGCACAGGGCTGAACACTGAAGCTTTCTTT.

CDR3 protein: CASSQRANTEAFF. The CDR3 DNA follows: TGTGCCAGCAGCCAAAGAGCGAACACTGAAGCTTTCTTT. The rearrangement joins TRBV3-1 (or the pseudogene TRBV3-2) to TRBJ1-1; D is uncertain. The CDR3 has 13 residues. The V and J ends lost 2 bases and 1 base respectively, with 5 bases between them. CDR1 and CDR2 from the germline V gene are LGHDT and YNNKEL (reference sequence).

This chain connects TRBV3-1 (or the pseudogene TRBV3-2) to TRBJ2-4; 7 nucleotides align to TRBD2. CDR1 is LGHDT, CDR2 YNNKEL, per germline (reference sequence). The V and J ends lost 1 base and 0 bases, in that order; junction bases with no gene match: 6. The CDR3 length is 17 residues. CDR3 sequence (DNA): TGTGCCAGCAGCCAAGTCAGCGGGATGGTAGCCAAAAACATTCAGTACTTC. Protein: CASSQVSGMVAKNIQYF.

This clone appeared once. DNA of the CDR3: TGTGCCAGTGATTTGGGGGGGGAAGCTTTCTTT. This translates into CASDLGGEAFF. The rearrangement links TRBV12-3 or TRBV12-4 to TRBJ1-1; D possibly corresponds to TRBD1 (5 bases). The CDR3 has 11 residues. Between the trimmed V and J ends, which lost 9 bases and 8 bases, there was a span of 13 bases.

This clone has just one count. This chain connects TRBV5-8 to TRBJ1-2, with D perhaps TRBD1 (6 bases). Deletions cut 7 bases from V and 4 bases from J, with 11 bases between. Germline CDR1 SGHTS, CDR2 YDEGEE. This CDR3 has 12 residues. The CDR3 bases are TGTGCCAGCCTGGACAGCACCTATGGCTACACCTTC. The encoded protein is CASLDSTYGYTF.